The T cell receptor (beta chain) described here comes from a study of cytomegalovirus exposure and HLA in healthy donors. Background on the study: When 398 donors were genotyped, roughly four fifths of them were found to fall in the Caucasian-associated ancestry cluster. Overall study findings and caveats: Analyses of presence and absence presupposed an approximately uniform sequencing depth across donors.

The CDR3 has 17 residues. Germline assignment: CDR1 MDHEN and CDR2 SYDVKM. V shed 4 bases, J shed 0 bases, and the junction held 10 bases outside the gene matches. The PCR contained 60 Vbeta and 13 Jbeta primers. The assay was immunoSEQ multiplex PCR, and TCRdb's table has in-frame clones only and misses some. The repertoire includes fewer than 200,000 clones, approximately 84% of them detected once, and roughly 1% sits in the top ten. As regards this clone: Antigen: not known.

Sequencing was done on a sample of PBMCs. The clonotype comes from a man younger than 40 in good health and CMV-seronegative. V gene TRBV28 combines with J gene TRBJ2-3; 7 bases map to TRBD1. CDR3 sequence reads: CASSSPLDRDSTDTQYF. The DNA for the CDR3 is TGTGCCAGCAGTTCCCCACTCGACAGGGACAGCACAGATACGCAGTATTTT.